The clone carrying this TCR beta chain was detected once. This CDR3 spans 16 amino acids. V gave up 0 bases and J gave up 2 bases, with 13 bases separating them. Germline V gives CDR1 MGHRA, CDR2 YSYEKL. This sample is part of a study of T cell changes during pregnancy in multiple sclerosis. Only in-frame clones appear in the TCRdb table, and some are missing; sequencing was by immunoSEQ multiplex PCR. The sample has 81,000 or so clones; approximately 91% are singletons. J is TRBJ1-1 and V is TRBV4-1; D call uncertain. The sequenced sample was PBMCs, obtained in the first trimester of pregnancy. The origin of this receptor is a female donor in good health, serving as a control in a pregnancy study. Some clones in this sample may be carry-over from other donors' samples. The CDR3 DNA reads as TGCGCCAGCAGCCAAGAGTGGTGGCAGGCTAACACTGAAGCTTTCTTT. It is translated as CASSQEWWQANTEAFF.